Below are 16 T cell receptor beta chains sequenced from a single sample in a study of shared clonotypes between healthy human individuals. Data came from immunoSEQ multiplex PCR; TCRdb stores just in-frame clones and leaves some out. The sample lists roughly 2 million clones; 90% to 95% were seen once. The specimen sequenced was naive CD4+ T cells sorted from blood. As for subset: CD45RA+ positively selected. Receptors were obtained from a man between 18 and 35 years old in good health.

The chain carries TRBV28 and TRBJ2-7, with D possibly being TRBD2 (6 bases). Germline CDR1 and CDR2: MDHEN and SYDVKM. This CDR3 is built from 14 residues. The V and J ends lost 5 bases and 1 base respectively, with 12 bases between them. The DNA of the CDR3 is TGTGCCAGCAGTATCAGCGGGTCGTCCTACGAGCAGTACTTC. It is translated as CASSISGSSYEQYF.

V usage is TRBV7-8 and J usage is TRBJ2-7; maybe TRBD1 (6 bases). Looked up from germline, CDR1 is SGHVS and CDR2 is FQNEAQ. The ends were cut back, 5 bases at V and 1 base at J, with 21 bases in the middle. The CDR3 runs to 17 residues. The chain's CDR3 is CASSPGAATRGSYEQYF. As DNA, the CDR3 is TGTGCCAGCAGCCCAGGGGCGGCTACCCGAGGGTCCTACGAGCAGTACTTC.

This clone has only one observation. This chain connects TRBV28 to TRBJ2-5; 7 bases map to TRBD2. This CDR3 is 16 amino acids long. Germline V CDR1 and CDR2: MDHEN, SYDVKM. V shed 7 bases and J 0 bases; nucleotides not matched to a gene: 11. This CDR3 is CASTPSGRGNQETQYF. Written as DNA, the CDR3 is TGTGCCAGCACCCCATCAGGGCGGGGGAACCAAGAGACCCAGTACTTC.

The chain uses TRBV19 and TRBJ1-5; 8 bases are a match to TRBD1. The CDR3 spans 16 residues. Trimming removed 1 base from V and 3 bases from J; junction bases left unmatched: 5. CDR1 and CDR2 from the germline V gene are LNHDA and SQIVND (reference sequence). The CDR3 sequence is CASSIVETGANQPQHF. DNA for the CDR3: TGTGCCAGTAGTATAGTAGAGACAGGGGCCAATCAGCCCCAGCATTTT.

The table lists this clone with a count of one. This chain joins TRBV10-1 and TRBJ2-5; D is possibly TRBD1 or TRBD2 (6 bases each). The length of the CDR3 is 15 residues. Between the trimmed V and J ends, which lost 4 bases and 5 bases, there was a span of 17 bases. CDR1 WNHNN and CDR2 SYGVQD come from the germline V gene (reference sequence). The CDR3 sequence: CASSVGHGGGETQYF. Here the CDR3 DNA reads TGCGCCAGCAGTGTCGGCCACGGAGGGGGTGAGACCCAGTACTTC.

The V gene is TRBV11-2, the J gene TRBJ2-3, with TRBD2 identical over 7 bases. Per germline, CDR1 SGHAT and CDR2 FQNNGV. With V trimmed by 4 bases and J by 4 bases, 8 bases remained unmatched. This CDR3 has 15 amino acids. The CDR3 protein is CASSSGLVVADTQYF. The CDR3 bases are TGTGCCAGCAGCTCCGGACTAGTGGTCGCAGATACGCAGTATTTT.

The chain recombines TRBV6-6 with TRBJ2-5, with D perhaps TRBD1 (6 bases). The CDR3 has 12 residues. Germline-derived CDR1 and CDR2 are MNHNY and SVGAGI (reference sequence). V dropped 11 bases and J dropped 7 bases, with 17 bases sitting between them. CDR3 protein: CAAAGGQRTQYF. The CDR3 nucleotides read TGTGCCGCAGCTGGGGGCCAAAGGACCCAGTACTTC.

This clone appeared a single time. The gene calls are TRBV6-6 and TRBJ2-2, with D possibly TRBD2 on 5 matching bases. Germline assignment: CDR1 MNHNY and CDR2 SVGAGI (reference sequence). The CDR3 sequence is 15 residues long. V lost 5 bases and J 1 base, leaving 11 bases between the germline ends. The CDR3 coding sequence is TGTGCCAGCAGTAGCGCAGAGGGGAACACCGGGGAGCTGTTTTTT. Amino acids: CASSSAEGNTGELFF.

Comments on this clone: Distinct nucleotide sequences in the sample also encode this CDR3. The chain recombines TRBV7-2 with TRBJ2-7; no reliable D call. Looked up from germline, CDR1 is SGHTA and CDR2 is FQGNSA. Trimming removed 1 base from V and 0 bases from J, with 7 bases in between. The length of the CDR3 is 14 residues. CDR3 in amino acids: CASSLGAFSYEQYF. As DNA, the CDR3 is TGTGCCAGCAGCTTAGGAGCGTTCTCCTACGAGCAGTACTTC.

The chain uses TRBV30 and TRBJ1-6; D is undetermined. The V and J ends lost 2 bases and 10 bases respectively, with 15 bases between them. The germline V gene has CDR1 GTSNPN and CDR2 SVGIG (reference sequence). The CDR3 sequence is 14 residues long. The CDR3 loop reads CAWSTSRWRSPLHF. CDR3 DNA sequence: TGTGCCTGGAGTACTTCTAGATGGAGGTCACCCCTCCACTTT.

V is TRBV11-2 and J is TRBJ2-5; D may be TRBD2 (6 bases). CDR1 is SGHAT, CDR2 FQNNGV, per germline. The CDR3 spans 15 residues. V was shortened by 0 bases and J by 7 bases, with 15 bases between the two germline ends. The CDR3, as DNA: TGTGCCAGCAGCTTAGATTTAGGAGGGCCCGGGACCCAGTACTTC. Residues: CASSLDLGGPGTQYF.

Details on this clone: Other DNA sequences in the same sample also yield this CDR3. The chain uses TRBV7-2 and TRBJ2-7; 8 bases match TRBD2. The ends lost 5 bases at V and 2 bases at J; junction bases unmatched: 5. Germline CDR1 SGHTA, CDR2 FQGNSA. This CDR3 comprises 14 residues. The CDR3 nucleotides are TGTGCCAGCAGCCTTAGCGGGACTACCTACGAGCAGTACTTC. This sequence encodes CASSLSGTTYEQYF.

The chain has TRBV7-2 and TRBJ2-7; 10 nucleotides align to TRBD2. The CDR3 covers 14 residues. The germline V gene has CDR1 SGHTA and CDR2 FQGNSA. V was pared by 6 bases and J by 2 bases, with 4 bases of the junction left unmatched. The CDR3 reads CASRVAGGAYEQYF. The DNA for the CDR3 is TGTGCCAGCAGAGTAGCGGGAGGAGCCTACGAGCAGTACTTC.

As to this clone: Other DNA sequences in this specimen translate into the identical CDR3. CDR3 amino acids: CASSPTGDYEQYF. The DNA of the CDR3 is TGTGCCAGCTCACCGACAGGGGACTACGAGCAGTACTTC. The chain is built from TRBV18 and TRBJ2-7, with 8 bases aligning to TRBD1. CDR1 and CDR2 (germline): KGHSH, LQKENI. V shed 3 bases, J shed 3 bases, and the junction held 1 base outside the gene matches. The CDR3 spans 13 residues.

The chain recombines TRBV5-4 with TRBJ1-1, with TRBD1 matching over 8 bases. V was pared by 0 bases and J by 2 bases, with 6 bases of the junction left unmatched. CDR1 and CDR2 (germline): SGHNT, YYREEE (reference sequence). The CDR3 has 16 residues. Here the CDR3 reads CASSLEAGGRNTEAFF. The CDR3 nucleotides are TGTGCCAGCAGCTTGGAGGCAGGGGGCAGAAACACTGAAGCTTTCTTT.

This clone was detected only once. The chain has TRBV2 and TRBJ2-7, with D uncertain. This CDR3 spans 14 amino acids. The germline V gene has CDR1 SNHLY and CDR2 FYNNEI. V lost 6 bases and J 1 base, leaving 13 bases between the germline ends. CDR3 bases: TGTGCCAGCAGCAAAGAGGACGGTTCCTACGAGCAGTACTTC. Translating gives CASSKEDGSYEQYF.